This TCR beta chain was captured by sequencing in a study of blood T cells in healthy people across ages. Study-level information: Capture by template switching was about one barcoded beta molecule per two T cells.

Study outcomes and limitations: PBMCs were not sorted, which prevented a conclusive comparison of naive versus antigen-experienced cells.

Through a sample-barcoded 5' primer and a J-beta primer mix, a second PCR was run for roughly 6 to 11 cycles. TCRdb reanalysed the 5' RACE reads using MiXCR and keeps one entry per CDR3 protein. The sample carries more than 750,000 distinct CDR3 sequences, 29% recorded once. J gave up 4 bases and V 7 bases, and 7 bases lay outside the gene matches. Germline V gene data show CDR1 as MDHEN and CDR2 as SYDVKM. The length of the CDR3 is 14 residues. This clonotype showed up just a few times. The antigen is not known. Peripheral blood, ten milliliters per donor, was collected. Extraction of total RNA produced a minimum of 5 micrograms from each sample. The data also belong to a second study, concerning T cells of mothers and their children.

The clonotype comes from a woman aged 40-49 years in good health. Sequencing was performed on blood. The J gene is TRBJ2-3, the V gene TRBV28, with 8 bases matching TRBD1. In DNA form, the CDR3 reads TGTGCCAGCAATAAACAGGGGGGAGCAGATACGCAGTATTTT. Amino acids: CASNKQGGADTQYF.